The clone carrying this TCR beta chain was detected once. The data originate from a study of cytomegalovirus exposure and HLA in healthy donors. PCR primers comprised 60 Vbeta and 13 Jbeta primers. Libraries were prepared by immunoSEQ multiplex PCR; TCRdb keeps only in-frame clonotypes and omits some of them. The repertoire consists of some 170,000 clones, with roughly four fifths occurring once and the leading ten covering under 1%. The sequence was obtained from a girl aged 2-10 years in good health and CMV-seropositive. The sample was PBMCs.

CDR3 amino acids: CAWSGYLGGGIQETQYF. DNA of the CDR3: TGTGCCTGGTCGGGGTACCTTGGCGGGGGAATACAAGAGACCCAGTACTTC. This chain joins TRBV30 and TRBJ2-5; 7 nucleotides line up with TRBD2. The CDR3 length is 17 residues. Trimming at V came to 5 bases and at J to 2 bases, leaving 17 bases not matched to a gene. From germline, CDR1 is GTSNPN and CDR2 SVGIG (reference sequence).